The 22 T cell receptor beta chains listed next were all sequenced from one sample in a study of blood T cells in healthy people across ages. Through a sample-barcoded 5' primer and a J-beta primer mix, a second PCR was run for roughly 7 to 12 cycles. Each CDR3 protein is one row after TCRdb ran MiXCR on the 5' RACE reads. This sample has some 290,000 distinct CDR3 sequences; less than 30% occur once, and the top ten carry 29%. The source material was blood. The source of these receptors is a woman aged 70-85 years in good health.

The V call is TRBV28, the J call TRBJ2-1, with a possible D match to TRBD2 (5 bases). The CDR3 covers 16 residues. Germline V gives CDR1 MDHEN, CDR2 SYDVKM. Trimming removed 5 bases from V and 6 bases from J, with 20 bases in between. The CDR3 reads CASSPSLPGKRNEQFF. In DNA form, the CDR3 reads TGTGCCAGCAGTCCCAGCCTCCCGGGGAAACGCAATGAGCAGTTCTTC.

Only a few counts were recorded for this clonotype. A junction end diverges from the germline sequence, so it may reflect a read error. This chain uses TRBV10-2 with TRBJ2-5; D gene uncertain. The CDR3 consists of 11 residues. Germline lookup yields CDR1 WSHSY and CDR2 SAAADI. CDR3 DNA: TGCGCCACGGGTCACCAAGAGACCCGGTACTTC. Its protein product is CATGHQETRYF.

V usage is TRBV9 and J usage is TRBJ2-3; D ambiguous. Germline CDR1 and CDR2: SGDLS and YYNGEE. This CDR3 is built from 15 residues. V lost 4 bases to trimming and J lost 3 bases, with 15 bases between them. This CDR3 is CASSQDQAPTDTQYF. CDR3 DNA: TGTGCCAGCAGCCAAGATCAGGCTCCGACAGATACGCAGTATTTT.

The gene calls are TRBV11-2 and TRBJ2-2; D gene uncertain. This CDR3 is built from 12 residues. Trimming removed 8 bases from V and 4 bases from J, with 8 bases in between. CDR1 and CDR2 from the germline V gene are SGHAT and FQNNGV. The CDR3 region is CASRKVTGELFF. The CDR3 DNA reads TGTGCCAGCCGCAAGGTCACCGGGGAGCTGTTTTTT.

V and J are TRBV12-3 or TRBV12-4 and TRBJ2-7; 7 nucleotides align to TRBD1. This CDR3 is built from 14 residues. The J segment lost 3 bases and the V segment lost 5 bases, leaving 7 bases of the junction unmatched. CDR3 nucleotides: TGTGCCAGCAGTCGACAGGGCCTAATCTACGAGCAGTACTTC. The encoded protein is CASSRQGLIYEQYF.

This clonotype occurred a few times. V gene TRBV6-5 combines with J gene TRBJ1-1, with 9 nucleotides matching TRBD1. V gave up 0 bases and J gave up 5 bases; unmatched junction bases: 7. The germline gives CDR1 MNHEY, CDR2 SVGAGI. This CDR3 contains 16 residues. The CDR3 DNA sequence: TGTGCCAGCAGTTACTCGATAGGACAGGGGAAGACTGAAGCTTTCTTT. Protein: CASSYSIGQGKTEAFF.

V is TRBV6-5 and J is TRBJ2-5; D is perhaps TRBD1 or TRBD2 (5 bases each). CDR1 is MNHEY, CDR2 SVGAGI, per germline. Deletions cut 6 bases from V and 4 bases from J, with 18 bases between. CDR3 length: 15 amino acids. DNA for the CDR3: TGTGCCAGCAGAACCGGGACGGGTAGGGGAGAGACCCAGTACTTC. This codes for CASRTGTGRGETQYF.

V and J are TRBV28 and TRBJ1-1; TRBD1 matches 10 bases. Trimming removed 5 bases from V and 8 bases from J; junction bases left unmatched: 14. This CDR3 is 16 amino acids long. CDR1 is MDHEN and CDR2 is SYDVKM in the germline V gene. The CDR3, as DNA: TGTGCCAGCAGTCAACGGACAGGGGGTGGGTTAACCGAAGCTTTCTTT. Translated, it gives CASSQRTGGGLTEAFF.

The V and J genes are TRBV7-9 and TRBJ2-3, with TRBD2 matching over 8 bases. The germline CDR1 and CDR2 sequences are SEHNR and FQNEAQ (reference sequence). With V trimmed by 1 base and J by 4 bases, 10 bases remained unmatched. This CDR3 contains 17 residues. This CDR3 reads CASSLVGRAGASDTQYF. CDR3 in DNA: TGTGCCAGCAGCTTAGTTGGCCGAGCGGGGGCATCAGATACGCAGTATTTT. The variable domain in full, with the rest retrieved from reference TRBV7-9 and TRBJ2-3, is DTGVSQNPRHKITKRGQNVTFRCDPISEHNRLYWYRQTLGQGPEFLTYFQNEAQLEKSRLLSDRFSAERPKGSFSTLEIQRTEQGDSAMYLCASSLVGRAGASDTQYFGPGTRLTVL.

Only a few counts were recorded for this clonotype. The DNA of the CDR3 is TGTGCCAGCACCCCTAGCGGCGCCCCTACTGTGGAGCAGTACTTC. Encoded protein: CASTPSGAPTVEQYF. The chain joins TRBV28 to TRBJ2-7; 7 bases map to TRBD2. The J segment lost 7 bases and the V segment lost 7 bases, leaving 16 bases of the junction unmatched. Germline CDR1 reads MDHEN; CDR2 reads SYDVKM. The CDR3 extends over 15 amino acids. Full variable domain (rest looked up from reference TRBV28 and TRBJ2-7): DVKVTQSSRYLVKRTGEKVFLECVQDMDHENMFWYRQDPGLGLRLIYFSYDVKMKEKGDIPEGYSVSREKKERFSLILESASTNQTSMYLCASTPSGAPTVEQYFGPGTRLTVT.

This clonotype has only a few counts. The V gene is TRBV2, the J gene TRBJ1-5, with a weak D call TRBD1 (5 bases). The CDR3 is made up of 12 amino acids. V was pared by 6 bases and J by 4 bases, with 7 bases between. The germline gives CDR1 SNHLY, CDR2 FYNNEI. For the CDR3, the DNA is TGTGCCAGCAGGGGGGGGAATCAGCCCCAGCATTTT. Protein product: CASRGGNQPQHF.

This clonotype was seen a few times. The V call is TRBV20-1, the J call TRBJ2-1, with 12 bases identical to TRBD2. With 1 base clipped from V and 6 bases from J, the junction kept 7 bases outside the gene matches. CDR3 length: 16 amino acids. Per the germline V gene, CDR1 is DFQATT and CDR2 is SNEGSKA (reference sequence). Here the CDR3 DNA reads TGCAGTGCTAGAGGGTTGAAGGGACTAGCGGGCAATGAGCAGTTCTTC. Protein sequence: CSARGLKGLAGNEQFF.

As concerns this clonotype: At one of its ends the junction is not consistent with the germline gene, which may arise from a read error. CDR3 sequence: CASGRLAGTYAQYF. DNA of the CDR3: TGTGCCAGCGGACGACTAGCGGGGACCTACGCGCAGTACTTC. This chain uses TRBV11-2 with TRBJ2-7; 11 bases are a match to TRBD2. There are 14 residues in the CDR3. Germline lookup yields CDR1 SGHAT and CDR2 FQNNGV.

The J gene is TRBJ2-7, the V gene TRBV6-1; TRBD1 is a possible D gene (7 bases). The CDR3 is 15 amino acids. Germline loops: CDR1 MNHNS, CDR2 SASEGT. V was shortened by 4 bases and J by 6 bases, with 19 bases between the two germline ends. The CDR3 nucleotides read TGTGCCAGCAGTGGAGGGCGAGCAGGGGGAGGCGAGCAGTACTTC. The encoded protein is CASSGGRAGGGEQYF.

The V and J genes are TRBV2 and TRBJ1-5; possibly TRBD1 for D (6 bases). Germline V gene data show CDR1 as SNHLY and CDR2 as FYNNEI. With 7 bases removed from V and 7 bases from J, the gap between germline ends came to 14 bases. CDR3 length equals 13 residues. DNA of the CDR3: TGTGCCAGCAAAGGGGGGCAAGAACAGCCCCAGCATTTT. Translated: CASKGGQEQPQHF.

This chain links TRBV18 with TRBJ2-3, with 8 bases fitting TRBD1. The J segment lost 2 bases and the V segment lost 3 bases, leaving 4 bases of the junction unmatched. Germline lookup yields CDR1 KGHSH and CDR2 LQKENI. This CDR3 is 15 amino acids long. The CDR3 sequence: CASSPWDRTTDTQYF. CDR3 sequence (DNA): TGTGCCAGCTCACCGTGGGACAGGACCACAGATACGCAGTATTTT.

This clonotype was recorded a few times. The chain has TRBV24-1 and TRBJ2-5; D gene unclear. Trimming cost V 2 bases and J 1 base, with 1 base left between them. The CDR3 consists of 12 residues. In germline, CDR1 is KGHDR, CDR2 SFDVKD. As DNA, the CDR3 is TGTGCCACCAGTGATTCCCAAGAGACCCAGTACTTC. This codes for CATSDSQETQYF.

V usage is TRBV5-6 and J usage is TRBJ2-5; TRBD2 aligns across 7 bases. The J call may be incorrect, as the DNA end agrees better with TRBJ2-7. This CDR3 has 16 residues. The V gene's germline CDR1 is SGHDT and CDR2 YYEEEE. CDR3 sequence (DNA): TGTGCCAGCAGCTTGATGGCGGGAGATTTCTCCTACGAGCAGTACTTC. Translated, it gives CASSLMAGDFSYEQYF.

This clonotype has only a few counts. The chain couples TRBV15 to TRBJ2-1, with 7 bases matching TRBD2. V lost 8 bases and J lost 8; bases outside the gene matches: 15. CDR3 size: 15 residues. The germline V gene has CDR1 LNHNV and CDR2 YYDKDF (reference sequence). DNA of the CDR3: TGTGCCACCCGGAGAGGGCGGGAGAAAAGCGATGAGCAGTTCTTC. This translates into CATRRGREKSDEQFF.

This chain uses TRBV12-3 or TRBV12-4 with TRBJ1-1; no clear D. The germline V and J ends were trimmed by 8 bases and 5 bases, with 9 bases remaining between them. This CDR3 region has 11 residues. The CDR3, as DNA: TGTGCCAGCCGGGCGCGGACTGAAGCTTTCTTT. Its protein is CASRARTEAFF.

This clonotype has only a few counts. The junction does not match germline at one end; this may be a read error. The chain has TRBV20-1 and TRBJ2-5; D gene ambiguous. The CDR3 loop spans 13 amino acids. The germline V gene encodes CDR1 DFQATT and CDR2 SNEGSKA (reference sequence). The CDR3 bases are TGCAGTGCTAGAATCGTCAACCAAGAGACCCGGTACTTC. It translates to CSARIVNQETRYF.

The chain carries TRBV28 and TRBJ2-5; D unclear. CDR3 length: 14 amino acids. Germline V lookup: CDR1 MDHEN, CDR2 SYDVKM. The V end lost 5 bases, the J end lost 1 base, and 11 bases lay between the germline ends. The CDR3 DNA follows: TGTGCCAGCAGTCGCGCGCGGTCCCAAGAGACCCAGTACTTC. Translation: CASSRARSQETQYF.